These T cell receptor beta chains were read from a single sample in a study of T cell repertoires in cytomegalovirus infection. No cognate antigen is known for these TCRs. TCRdb used MiXCR to reprocess the reads, holding one entry per CDR3 protein. The table lists 30,000 to 40,000 distinct CDR3 sequences, approximately 52% of them singletons, with roughly 90% in the top ten. Specimen: CD8+ T cells from cultured PBMCs, collected from culture after CMV antigen stimulation. These receptors were collected from a human donor in good health (CMV status not recorded). Some clones in this sample may be carry-over from other donors' samples. Both conserved end residues are part of each CDR3. Each record gives: J gene, CDR3 length, D gene, V gene, clone size, CDR3 protein, CDR3 DNA. A D gene is named only where the DNA matches it firmly. Part of the rows lack a size; the others show once, few, many or a class for expanded clones.

TRBJ2-5 | 13 | - | TRBV12-3/TRBV12-4 | - | CASSLNSQETQYF | TGTGCCAGCAGTTTGAACAGTCAAGAGACCCAGTACTTC
TRBJ2-3 | 17 | - | TRBV7-6 | - | CASSSTPGERNTDTQYF | TGTGCCAGCAGCTCCACCCCGGGGGAACGAAACACAGATACGCAGTATTTT
TRBJ1-6 | 15 | - | TRBV7-2 | - | CASSPSGRSSSPLHF | TGTGCCAGCAGCCCCTCCGGGCGCTCCTCTTCACCCCTCCACTTT
TRBJ1-2 | 15 | TRBD1 | TRBV7-6 | - | CASSPGTGGLYGYTF | TGTGCCAGCAGCCCCGGGACAGGGGGACTCTATGGCTACACCTTC
TRBJ2-1 | 15 | TRBD2 | TRBV7-3 | - | CASSWLAGGQNEQFF | TGTGCCAGCAGCTGGCTAGCGGGGGGGCAAAATGAGCAGTTCTTC
TRBJ1-1 | 16 | - | TRBV11-1 | - | CASSLSQGRWSTEAFF | TGTGCCAGCAGCTTAAGTCAGGGAAGATGGAGCACTGAAGCTTTCTTT
TRBJ2-7 | 14 | - | TRBV7-9 | few | CASTPQGRNYEQYF | TGTGCCAGCACCCCACAGGGGAGGAACTACGAGCAGTACTTC
TRBJ2-5 | 13 | - | TRBV5-4 | - | CASSSKGQETQYF | TGTGCCAGCAGCTCAAAGGGCCAAGAGACCCAGTACTTC
TRBJ1-2 | 15 | TRBD1 | TRBV2 | - | CASTGTGGAYYGYTF | TGTGCCAGCACAGGGACAGGGGGCGCCTACTATGGCTACACCTTC
TRBJ1-2 | 13 | - | TRBV7-2 | few | CASSSGPRDGYTF | TGTGCCAGCAGCTCGGGACCCCGTGACGGCTACACCTTC
TRBJ1-1 | 14 | - | TRBV10-3 | - | CAIKDGPANTEAFF | TGTGCCATCAAGGACGGCCCAGCGAACACTGAAGCTTTCTTT
TRBJ2-4 | 16 | TRBD1 | TRBV7-4 | - | CASSSRGQGRENIQYF | TGTGCCAGCAGCTCAAGAGGACAGGGAAGGGAAAACATTCAGTACTTC
TRBJ2-3 | 14 | - | TRBV7-9 | - | CASSLEGSTDTQYF | TGTGCCAGCAGCTTAGAGGGCAGCACAGATACGCAGTATTTT
TRBJ2-7 | 13 | TRBD1 | TRBV15 | many | CATSEDRAYEQYF | TGTGCCACCAGCGAAGACAGGGCCTACGAGCAGTACTTC
TRBJ2-7 | 16 | - | TRBV7-9 | - | CASSLVGNPQSYEQYF | TGTGCCAGCAGCTTAGTAGGGAATCCCCAATCCTACGAGCAGTACTTC
TRBJ2-3 | 14 | - | TRBV7-2 | few | CASSLRGQGDTQYF | TGTGCCAGCAGCCTGCGGGGGCAGGGAGATACGCAGTATTTT